Below are 22 T cell receptor beta chains sequenced from a single sample in a study of cytomegalovirus exposure and HLA in healthy donors. Use of 60 Vbeta and 13 Jbeta primers characterized the PCR. Sequencing was performed with immunoSEQ multiplex PCR; in TCRdb, only in-frame clones are kept and a portion is missing. The sample table includes 150,000 to 250,000 clones. The sequenced sample was PBMCs. These receptors were obtained from a boy aged 5 to 17 in good health and CMV-seronegative.

This chain uses TRBV4-1 with TRBJ2-7; TRBD1 aligns across 10 bases. The CDR3 extends over 17 amino acids. Per germline, CDR1 MGHRA and CDR2 YSYEKL. V lost 1 base and J lost 1; bases outside the gene matches: 7. The CDR3 loop is CASSQGQGAIGSYEQYF. The CDR3 region has the DNA TGCGCCAGCAGCCAAGGACAGGGGGCAATTGGTTCCTACGAGCAGTACTTC.

V is TRBV9 and J is TRBJ1-6; weak D call: TRBD1 (6 bases). The germline V gene has CDR1 SGDLS and CDR2 YYNGEE. The CDR3 sequence is 14 residues long. The germline V and J ends were trimmed by 3 bases and 10 bases, with 14 bases remaining between them. The CDR3 here is CASSEVAGDSPLHF. DNA for the CDR3: TGTGCCAGCAGCGAGGTGGCAGGGGACTCACCCCTCCACTTT.

The V call is TRBV28, the J call TRBJ1-2; tentative D call: TRBD1 (5 bases). Germline lookup yields CDR1 MDHEN and CDR2 SYDVKM. The germline V and J ends were trimmed by 7 bases and 8 bases, with 23 bases remaining between them. The CDR3 has 15 amino acids. CDR3 protein: CASIPGREIRLGYTF. The DNA of the CDR3 is TGTGCCAGCATCCCAGGGAGGGAGATTAGATTAGGCTACACCTTC.

This chain's CDR3 is CAISCRGGTEAFF. CDR3 nucleotide sequence: TGTGCCATCAGTTGTCGGGGGGGCACTGAAGCTTTCTTT. V and J are TRBV21-1 and TRBJ1-1. TRBV21-1 is an annotated pseudogene. CDR3 length: 13 residues.

This rearrangement joins TRBV9 to TRBJ2-7; TRBD1 matches at 10 bases. The germline CDR1 and CDR2 sequences are SGDLS and YYNGEE. V was clipped by 2 bases and J by 6 bases; unmatched bases: 11. The CDR3 is 16 residues long. The CDR3 reads CASSVDTGTGAGEQYF. Here the CDR3 DNA reads TGTGCCAGCAGCGTGGATACCGGGACAGGGGCGGGCGAGCAGTACTTC.

This chain links TRBV30 with TRBJ2-1; D perhaps matches TRBD1 (6 bases). The CDR3 length is 13 residues. V was cut by 4 bases and J by 13 bases, with 20 bases left in between. The germline gives CDR1 GTSNPN, CDR2 SVGIG (reference sequence). The CDR3 nucleotides are TGTGCCTGGAAGAATCCCCAGGGGCCATTACAGTTCTTC. Translating gives CAWKNPQGPLQFF.

This chain connects TRBV27 to TRBJ1-1; D unresolved. Deletions cut 2 bases from V and 4 bases from J, with 14 bases between. Germline CDR1 MNHEY, CDR2 SMNVEV (reference sequence). The CDR3 consists of 15 residues. The CDR3 protein is CASSLTVAVSTEAFF. CDR3 bases: TGTGCCAGCAGTTTAACCGTCGCGGTTTCCACTGAAGCTTTCTTT.

V usage is TRBV5-1 and J usage is TRBJ2-3; D is possibly TRBD2 (6 bases). This CDR3 comprises 13 residues. V lost 4 bases and J 4 bases, leaving 10 bases between the germline ends. Germline V gene sequence: CDR1 SGHRS, CDR2 YFSETQ. Here the CDR3 reads CASSVGGADTQYF. The CDR3 region has the DNA TGCGCCAGCAGCGTCGGGGGAGCAGATACGCAGTATTTT. Based on the CDR3 plus reference TRBV5-1 and TRBJ2-3, the full variable domain is KAGVTQTPRYLIKTRGQQVTLSCSPISGHRSVSWYQQTPGQGLQFLFEYFSETQRNKGNFPGRFSGRQFSNSRSEMNVSTLELGDSALYLCASSVGGADTQYFGPGTRLTVL.

The CDR3 loop is CASSRGGNQPQHF. The CDR3 DNA reads as TGTGCCAGTAGTAGGGGGGGCAATCAGCCCCAGCATTTT. The chain is built from TRBV19 and TRBJ1-5, with a possible D match to TRBD1 (5 bases). The CDR3 runs 13 residues. Germline assignment: CDR1 LNHDA and CDR2 SQIVND (reference sequence). V gave up 4 bases and J gave up 2 bases, with 6 bases separating them. Filled out from reference TRBV19 and TRBJ1-5, the complete variable domain reads DGGITQSPKYLFRKEGQNVTLSCEQNLNHDAMYWYRQDPGQGLRLIYYSQIVNDFQKGDIAEGYSVSREKKESFPLTVTSAQKNPTAFYLCASSRGGNQPQHFGDGTRLSIL.

The chain is built from TRBV27 and TRBJ1-6; TRBD1 is a possible D gene (5 bases). Per the germline V gene, CDR1 is MNHEY and CDR2 is SMNVEV (reference sequence). This CDR3 spans 15 amino acids. With 5 bases removed from V and 5 bases from J, the gap between germline ends came to 13 bases. The CDR3, as DNA: TGTGCCAGCAGTCGTCCCGGGACTCATAATTCACCCCTCCACTTT. This codes for CASSRPGTHNSPLHF.

The chain uses TRBV18 and TRBJ2-7; TRBD1 aligns across 7 bases. There are 19 residues in the CDR3. V trimming: 2 bases; J trimming: 1 base; junction bases outside the gene matches: 17. The germline gives CDR1 KGHSH, CDR2 LQKENI. Here the CDR3 reads CASSPGWDSKNSKSYEQYF. CDR3 nucleotides: TGTGCCAGCTCACCAGGATGGGACAGCAAAAACTCGAAGTCCTACGAGCAGTACTTC.

The V gene is TRBV7-8, the J gene TRBJ1-1; a weak D match, TRBD1 (5 bases). The germline V and J ends were trimmed by 2 bases and 5 bases, with 21 bases remaining between them. The V gene's germline CDR1 is SGHVS and CDR2 FQNEAQ. The CDR3 spans 17 residues. This chain's CDR3 is CASSLNQIRGSGTEAFF. The CDR3 region has the DNA TGTGCCAGCAGCTTAAATCAAATAAGGGGATCCGGTACTGAAGCTTTCTTT.

The rearrangement uses TRBV11-2 and TRBJ1-2; D is unclear. This CDR3 has 17 amino acids. V lost 1 base to trimming and J lost 6 bases, with 21 bases between them. The V gene's germline CDR1 is SGHAT and CDR2 FQNNGV. This CDR3 reads CASSLGRNVHNPHGYTF. Written as DNA, the CDR3 is TGTGCCAGCAGCTTAGGGCGGAACGTACATAACCCTCATGGCTACACCTTC. The full variable domain, with the rest looked up from reference TRBV11-2 and TRBJ1-2, is EAGVAQSPRYKIIEKRQSVAFWCNPISGHATLYWYQQILGQGPKLLIQFQNNGVVDDSQLPKDRFSAERLKGVDSTLKIQPAKLEDSAVYLCASSLGRNVHNPHGYTFGSGTRLTVV.

The rearrangement joins TRBV19 to TRBJ2-6; TRBD1 might be the D (6 bases). V lost 2 bases to trimming and J lost 0 bases, with 11 bases between them. The CDR3 consists of 17 residues. The germline V gene encodes CDR1 LNHDA and CDR2 SQIVND (reference sequence). Here the CDR3 reads CASSIMGHNSGANVLTF. The CDR3 coding sequence is TGTGCCAGTAGTATAATGGGACACAACTCTGGGGCCAACGTCCTGACTTTC.

The chain combines TRBV5-6 with TRBJ2-1; 12 bases match TRBD2. CDR1 is SGHDT and CDR2 is YYEEEE in the germline V gene. J lost 9 bases, V lost 4 bases, and 8 bases had no gene match. This CDR3 is 15 amino acids long. CDR3 DNA: TGTGCCAGCAGCCCGCCGGGACTAGCGGGTAGTGAGCAGTTCTTC. This codes for CASSPPGLAGSEQFF.

V and J are TRBV19 and TRBJ2-7; TRBD2 matches 8 bases. This CDR3 has 15 residues. Germline V CDR1 and CDR2: LNHDA, SQIVND (reference sequence). The ends lost 6 bases at V and 1 base at J; junction bases unmatched: 8. The CDR3 loop is CASRREAGASYEQYF. As DNA, the CDR3 is TGTGCCAGTAGACGAGAAGCGGGGGCATCCTACGAGCAGTACTTC. Combining the CDR3 with reference TRBV19 and TRBJ2-7 gives the whole variable domain DGGITQSPKYLFRKEGQNVTLSCEQNLNHDAMYWYRQDPGQGLRLIYYSQIVNDFQKGDIAEGYSVSREKKESFPLTVTSAQKNPTAFYLCASRREAGASYEQYFGPGTRLTVT.

The rearrangement uses TRBV10-3 and TRBJ1-3; 7 bases match TRBD1. V trimming: 8 bases; J trimming: 0 bases; junction bases outside the gene matches: 16. Germline CDR1 ENHRY, CDR2 SYGVKD. The CDR3 totals 18 residues. The CDR3 DNA reads TGTGCCATCCGACCTTCTGACAGGGAACTTAACTCTGGAAACACCATATATTTT. This translates into CAIRPSDRELNSGNTIYF.

This chain connects TRBV2 to TRBJ2-1; 12 bases line up with TRBD2. The CDR3 contains 16 residues. Germline CDR1 is SNHLY and CDR2 is FYNNEI. V was pared by 5 bases and J by 4 bases, with 6 bases of the junction left unmatched. The DNA of the CDR3 is TGTGCCAGCAGTACAGGACTAGCGGGAATTTACAATGAGCAGTTCTTC. Translating gives CASSTGLAGIYNEQFF.

The V and J genes are TRBV5-1 and TRBJ1-1, with D perhaps matching TRBD1 (5 bases). The V and J ends lost 0 bases and 4 bases respectively, with 13 bases between them. This CDR3 region has 15 residues. Germline values: CDR1 SGHRS, CDR2 YFSETQ. Here the CDR3 reads CASSLGRGGSTEAFF. The CDR3 coding sequence is TGCGCCAGCAGCTTGGGCCGGGGGGGAAGCACTGAAGCTTTCTTT.

This sequence joins TRBV6-1 and TRBJ1-4; 8 bases map to TRBD1. In germline, CDR1 is MNHNS, CDR2 SASEGT. CDR3 size: 15 residues. V trimming: 4 bases; J trimming: 3 bases; junction bases outside the gene matches: 4. The CDR3 is CASSGKTGANEKLFF. DNA of the CDR3: TGTGCCAGCAGTGGAAAGACAGGGGCTAATGAAAAACTGTTTTTT.

The chain uses TRBV11-2 and TRBJ2-7; D unresolved. The CDR3 extends over 15 amino acids. Germline CDR1 SGHAT, CDR2 FQNNGV. Deletions cut 4 bases from V and 2 bases from J, with 15 bases between. CDR3 residues: CASSSSRVETYEQYF. DNA of the CDR3: TGTGCCAGCAGCTCCTCCCGGGTTGAGACCTACGAGCAGTACTTC.

The chain has TRBV27 and TRBJ1-1; perhaps TRBD1 as D (5 bases). In germline, CDR1 is MNHEY, CDR2 SMNVEV (reference sequence). V shed 1 base and J shed 1 base, with 19 bases lying between them. CDR3 length: 18 amino acids. The CDR3 reads CASSLYPAGLRRNTEAFF. CDR3 sequence (DNA): TGTGCCAGCAGTTTATACCCCGCGGGGCTAAGAAGGAACACTGAAGCTTTCTTT.